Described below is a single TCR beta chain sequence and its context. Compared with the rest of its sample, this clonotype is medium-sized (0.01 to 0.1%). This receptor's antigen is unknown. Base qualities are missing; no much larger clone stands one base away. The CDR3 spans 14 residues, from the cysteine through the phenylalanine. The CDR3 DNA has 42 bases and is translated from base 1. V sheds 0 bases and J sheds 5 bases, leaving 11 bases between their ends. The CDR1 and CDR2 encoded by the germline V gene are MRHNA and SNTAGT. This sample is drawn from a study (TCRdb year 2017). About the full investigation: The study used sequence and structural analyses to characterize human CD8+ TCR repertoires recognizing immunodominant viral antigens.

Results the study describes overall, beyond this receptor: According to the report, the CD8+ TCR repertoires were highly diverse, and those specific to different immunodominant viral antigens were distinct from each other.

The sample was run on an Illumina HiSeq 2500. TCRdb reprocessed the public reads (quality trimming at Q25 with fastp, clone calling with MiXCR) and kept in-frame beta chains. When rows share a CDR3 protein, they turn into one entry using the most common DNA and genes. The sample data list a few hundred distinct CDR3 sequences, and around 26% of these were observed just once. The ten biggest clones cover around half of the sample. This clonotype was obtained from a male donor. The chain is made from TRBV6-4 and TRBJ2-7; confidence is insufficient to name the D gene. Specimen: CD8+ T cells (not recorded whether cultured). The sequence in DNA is TGTGCCAGCAGTGACTCGCCTAGGGTGGACGAGCAGTACTTC. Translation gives CASSDSPRVDEQYF.